The rows below give T cell receptor beta chains drawn from one sample of a study of cytomegalovirus exposure and HLA in healthy donors. Assay used: immunoSEQ multiplex PCR; TCRdb lists only in-frame clones, some missing. The sample includes 130,000 to 150,000 clones, roughly 78% of them seen just once. Sequenced sample: PBMCs. These TCRs come from a female donor in good health and CMV-seronegative. Each CDR3 is given without its conserved first and last residue.

V gene,J gene,CDR3 protein
TRBV19,TRBJ2-1,ASSTHRGLNEQF
TRBV4-2,TRBJ2-5,ASSVSNQETQY
TRBV5-4,TRBJ1-2,ASSLIQQGGYP
TRBV5-4,TRBJ2-2,ASSLGGQTGELF
TRBV20-1,TRBJ2-1,SVGDNEQF
TRBV6-6,TRBJ2-5,ASSYSAGLGETQY
TRBV11-3,TRBJ2-1,ASSLISGRSEQF
TRBV27,TRBJ1-1,ASSPRGGPGLYTEAF
TRBV6-5,TRBJ2-7,ASRALAAHEQY
TRBV5-1,TRBJ1-2,ASSLAPDTYGYT
TRBV19,TRBJ2-1,ASSAPGQGFRNEQF
TRBV6-1,TRBJ2-2,ASSEVGVGSNTGELF
TRBV6-1,TRBJ2-7,ASSEVGGSAYEQY
TRBV19,TRBJ2-5,ASSRGQRETQY
TRBV19,TRBJ1-1,ASSLIGGAATEAF
TRBV5-1,TRBJ2-1,ASSFESGGNNEQF
TRBV5-1,TRBJ1-4,ASSLPNEKLF
TRBV19,TRBJ1-5,ASQPRTGIGNQPQH
TRBV25-1,TRBJ2-5,ASSAMGAGKETQY
TRBV2,TRBJ2-3,ASRNRGSADTQY
TRBV28,TRBJ2-5,ATSPTSGRGVEKTQY
TRBV6-6,TRBJ2-7,ASSYRREDYEQY
TRBV5-1,TRBJ2-7,ASSSAGTGQDEQY
TRBV11-2,TRBJ2-1,ASRDRRGRPASYNEQF
TRBV6-6,TRBJ2-7,ASSLTGNEQY
TRBV18,TRBJ2-1,ASSPVALSYNEQF
TRBV28,TRBJ1-2,ASSWRGGYT
TRBV2,TRBJ1-2,ASSEGGGGGGYT
TRBV2,TRBJ2-7,ASSDRFDYEQY
TRBV27,TRBJ2-2,ASSLFQGAWAGELF
TRBV5-1,TRBJ2-7,ASSLVSGQGAYEQY
TRBV11-2,TRBJ1-1,ASSLGTGGAEAF
TRBV29-1,TRBJ2-1,SAKGVTSGPNSYNEQF
TRBV7-9,TRBJ1-4,ASSLGAVEG
TRBV7-8,TRBJ2-5,ASSLKRLTPPGETQY
TRBV6-5,TRBJ2-7,ASSPGLAGAYEQY
TRBV28,TRBJ2-7,ASSLVTGRSEQY
TRBV6-5,TRBJ1-5,ASSARATYQPQH
TRBV28,TRBJ1-5,ASSLYLGDSSNQPQH
TRBV9,TRBJ2-2,ASSVAGGPTGELF
TRBV5-6,TRBJ1-2,ASSPTPGQRGGYP
TRBV2,TRBJ2-1,ASSENGLTSPRNEQF
TRBV27,TRBJ2-1,ASSLFGGRDREF
TRBV4-1,TRBJ1-2,ASSQDSGGDNYGYT
TRBV6-1,TRBJ2-5,ASSTSGGPPQY
TRBV5-8,TRBJ2-7,ASSLGTGAYEQY
TRBV18,TRBJ1-1,ASSPTGANTEAF
TRBV7-2,TRBJ2-1,ASSSEVSGGYEQF
TRBV28,TRBJ1-1,ASSVDRGPTEAF
TRBV6-6,TRBJ2-1,ASSYLTTKLNEQF
TRBV5-4,TRBJ2-3,ASRRGRTDTQY
TRBV5-5,TRBJ1-5,ASSLTGDQPQH
TRBV19,TRBJ1-5,ASSIDRGNQPQH
TRBV5-1,TRBJ2-1,ASSLSGSEDEQF
TRBV6-5,TRBJ2-3,ASSYSTGGHTDTQY
TRBV6-1,TRBJ1-6,ASAGLQGVNSPLH
TRBV6-1,TRBJ2-7,ASSPTGGYEQY